This T cell receptor beta chain is drawn from a study of breast tumors, draining lymph nodes, adjacent tissues. Trimming stripped 1 base from V and 6 bases from J, with 13 bases between. CDR3 length: 14 residues. Germline assignment: CDR1 SGHDT and CDR2 YYEEEE. This clonotype was counted between two and nine times. Its antigen is not identified. A single base separates this from a much larger clone, so it may be a read error. Breast cancer patients provided tissue from their axillary draining lymph nodes. Using its own MiXCR run on the multiplex PCR reads, TCRdb lists one record per CDR3 protein. This sample has under 110,000 distinct CDR3 sequences, with 30% found just once. Whole-study findings and limits: Compared with lymph nodes, tumors were less diverse; compared with nontumor tissue, more. The lymph node origin of tumor T cells was framed as consistent with a hypothesis, not demonstrated. Data fit most tumor T cells coming from lymph node, expanding in tumor. Luminal-like breast cancer showed significantly higher tumor–nontumor repertoire similarity than basal-like.

The sequence came from a female donor with breast cancer. Some clones in this sample may be carry-over from other donors' samples. The chain couples TRBV5-6 to TRBJ1-2, with D tentatively TRBD1 (5 bases). The sequenced material came from axillary lymph node tissue. The CDR3 DNA is TGTGCCAGCAGCTTGTTTTTAGCGGGACATGGCTACACCTTC. As protein: CASSLFLAGHGYTF.